The subject of this entry is one T cell receptor beta chain. Here immunoSEQ multiplex PCR was the method, and the copy in TCRdb shows in-frame clones only, minus some. The profile shows about 180,000 clones, roughly 81% of them singletons. The CDR3 sequence is 14 residues long. Germline CDR1 KGHDR, CDR2 SFDVKD. Trimming took 4 bases from V and 6 from J, leaving 14 bases between them. The data are from a study of blood T cell repertoires in COVID-19. The sequence derives from a woman of 80 years or more with COVID-19, enrolled during active disease. Sequencing used peripheral blood. This chain links TRBV24-1 with TRBJ1-2; tentative D call: TRBD1 (6 bases). As DNA, the CDR3 is TGTGCCACCAGTGACCCGTCAGGGGTTAATGGCTACACCTTC. The encoded protein is CATSDPSGVNGYTF.